This TCR beta chain derives from a study of immune evolution from preneoplasia to lung adenocarcinoma (dated by TCRdb to the early 2020s). In terms of the full investigation: HLA loss of heterozygosity was found in approximately 7.6% of AIS, approximately 14% of MIA and less than 35% of ADC lesions, and in no AAH lesions. Immune contexture across lung adenocarcinoma precursors and invasive adenocarcinoma was profiled using immune gene expression, TCR sequencing and multiplex immunofluorescence. Resected precursor lesions (AAH, AIS, MIA) and invasive adenocarcinomas were compared with paired morphologically normal lung tissue. The sample size depended on which specimens were available, not on a prior power calculation. The immune data were integrated with whole exome sequencing and methylation data from the same cohort of nodules. The overall cohort was made up of around 57 patients with pulmonary nodules who had surgical resection. TCR sequencing data came from roughly 51 patients. It was reported in the study that about a hundred samples were used for TCR sequencing. POLYSOLVER was used to infer class I HLA alleles from exome data, and LOHHLA was used to detect allele-specific HLA loss.

Using the immunoSEQ hsTCRbeta Kit, TCR beta CDR3 regions were sequenced from DNA. Per the source publication's procedure: TCR sequencing data were analysed with the ImmunoSEQ Analyzer. T cell clonality was defined as 1 minus Pielou's evenness computed on productive rearrangements. To measure T cell diversity, the inverse Simpson index was applied to productive templates. T cell density was TCR beta template counts normalized to usable DNA, estimated by amplifying and sequencing housekeeping genes. Two-sided Kruskal-Wallis tests were used to compare TCR metrics between histologic stages. TCRdb retrieved this table from immuneACCESS and kept in-frame rearrangements only. Not all clones are present; in checked studies, unresolved V genes account for under half, and no reason is known for the remainder. D and trimming come from the DNA, and the V and J calls and clone size come from that table. Recorded for this sample are 12,000 or so clones; more than 70% of them occurred a single time. Clones ranked in the top ten supply roughly 3.8% of the sample.

Patients underwent resection in Japan or China between about 2014 and 2018. The histologic diagnosis of each case was independently confirmed on H&E slides by two lung cancer pathologists. Macro-dissection after pathologic assessment enriched premalignant or tumor cells for nucleic acid extraction. DNA was isolated from FFPE tissue using the AllPrep DNA/RNA FFPE Kit. Broad study findings and their caveats: Normal lung had the highest top T cell clone frequencies, which appeared to decline progressively from AAH through AIS, MIA and invasive adenocarcinoma. Because all patients came from Japan and China, whether the findings apply to Western populations was uncertain. The highest T cell clonality was observed in KRAS-mutant nodules compared with EGFR-mutant or double wild-type lesions. The findings were based on association rather than direct causation, and larger cohorts with long-term follow-up and longitudinal biopsies were deemed needed. Normal lung showed the highest clonality, whereas later-stage lesions appeared to have higher T cell density and diversity but lower clonality.

This clone turned up a few times. It has no known antigen specificity. No clone much larger than this one lies a single base away; base qualities are absent. The germline V gene gives CDR1 as MNHEY and CDR2 as SVGAGI. V was cut back by 7 bases and J by 6 bases, leaving a gap of 16 bases between them. The CDR3 numbers 13 residues from cysteine through phenylalanine. This entry keeps only the CDR3 DNA: 39 bases, framed from base 1. The sequence was obtained from a person between 50 and 69 years old with lung adenocarcinoma. Sequenced input: FFPE tissue from an adenomatous hyperplasia lung lesion. This specimen's cell subset or site label, interpreted: atypical adenomatous hyperplasia (AAH), lung preneoplasia. The chain is assembled from TRBV6-5 and TRBJ2-7; the D gene is unclear. In nucleotides, the sequence is TGTGCCAGCATAGACCCTGGGTCGACCGAGCAGTACTTC. Its product reads: CASIDPGSTEQYF.